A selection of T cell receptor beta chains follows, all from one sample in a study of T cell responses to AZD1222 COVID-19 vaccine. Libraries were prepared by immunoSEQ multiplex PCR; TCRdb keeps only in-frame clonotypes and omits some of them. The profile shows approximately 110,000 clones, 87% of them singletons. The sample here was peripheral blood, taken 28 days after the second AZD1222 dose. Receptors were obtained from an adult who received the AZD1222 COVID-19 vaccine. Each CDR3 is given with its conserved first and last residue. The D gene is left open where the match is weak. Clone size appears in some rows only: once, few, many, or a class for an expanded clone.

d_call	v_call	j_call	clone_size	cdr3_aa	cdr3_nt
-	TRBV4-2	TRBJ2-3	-	CASSHVRGRAPLTDTQYF	TGTGCCAGCAGCCACGTAAGGGGCCGTGCCCCCCTCACAGATACGCAGTATTTT
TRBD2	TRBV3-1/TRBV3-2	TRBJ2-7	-	CASSQDKTSSRSYEQYF	TGTGCCAGCAGCCAAGATAAGACTAGCAGTCGCTCCTACGAGCAGTACTTC
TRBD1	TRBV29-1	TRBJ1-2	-	CSADPGQNYGYTF	TGCAGCGCGGACCCGGGACAGAACTATGGCTACACCTTC
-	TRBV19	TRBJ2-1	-	CASSILARNNEQFF	TGTGCCAGTAGTATCCTAGCTCGTAACAATGAGCAGTTCTTC
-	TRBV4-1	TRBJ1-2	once	CASSQDFSGSANYGYTF	TGCGCCAGCAGCCAAGATTTTTCGGGGTCGGCTAACTATGGCTACACCTTC
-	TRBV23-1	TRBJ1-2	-	CASSPGGADYGYTF	TGCGCCAGCAGTCCCGGGGGCGCTGACTATGGCTACACCTTC
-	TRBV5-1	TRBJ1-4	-	CASSLARGGEKLFF	TGCGCCAGCAGCTTGGCCAGGGGAGGGGAAAAACTGTTTTTT
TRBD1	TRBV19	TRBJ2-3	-	CASRTGSTDTQYF	TGTGCCAGTCGGACAGGTAGCACAGATACGCAGTATTTT
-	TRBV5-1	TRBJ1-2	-	CASSLAQGHNYGYTF	TGCGCCAGCAGCTTAGCACAGGGTCACAACTATGGCTACACCTTC
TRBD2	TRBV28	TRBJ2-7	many	CASSSSGRAGEQYF	TGTGCCAGCAGTTCAAGCGGGAGGGCTGGCGAGCAGTACTTC
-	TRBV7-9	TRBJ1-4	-	CASSRGATNEKLFF	TGTGCCAGCAGCAGGGGGGCAACTAATGAAAAACTGTTTTTT
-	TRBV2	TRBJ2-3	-	CASSESQVTRDTQYF	TGTGCCAGCAGTGAATCACAAGTCACTAGGGATACGCAGTATTTT
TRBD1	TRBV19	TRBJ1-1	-	CASSPRQGEHPSAFF	TGTGCCAGTAGTCCGAGACAGGGGGAGCACCCGTCAGCTTTCTTT
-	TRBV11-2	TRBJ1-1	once	CASSLRSGGTEAFF	TGTGCCAGCAGCTTAAGATCGGGCGGCACTGAAGCTTTCTTT
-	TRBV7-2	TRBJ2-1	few	CASSSMRTFNEQFF	TGTGCCAGCAGCTCAATGCGGACGTTCAATGAGCAGTTCTTC
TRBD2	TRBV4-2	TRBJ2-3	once	CASSRLAGGNSDTQYF	TGTGCCAGCAGCCGACTAGCGGGAGGTAACTCAGATACGCAGTATTTT
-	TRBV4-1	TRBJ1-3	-	CARRGRGASGNTIYF	TGCGCCAGGAGGGGGAGAGGGGCCTCTGGAAACACCATATATTTT
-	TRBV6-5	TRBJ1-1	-	CASSPWKGSGTEAFF	TGTGCCAGCAGTCCGTGGAAAGGGTCGGGCACTGAAGCTTTCTTT
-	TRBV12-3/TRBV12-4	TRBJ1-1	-	CASKILMNTEAFF	TGTGCCAGCAAAATATTGATGAACACTGAAGCTTTCTTT
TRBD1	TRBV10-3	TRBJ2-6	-	CALDRLIKSGANVLTF	TGTGCCTTGGACAGGCTTATTAAATCTGGGGCCAACGTCCTGACTTTC
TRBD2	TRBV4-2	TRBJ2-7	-	CASSQDIPGGFYEQYF	TGTGCCAGCAGCCAAGATATCCCGGGAGGGTTCTACGAGCAGTACTTC
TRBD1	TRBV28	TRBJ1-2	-	CASSPQGARYGYTF	TGTGCCAGCAGTCCACAGGGGGCGCGGTATGGCTACACCTTC
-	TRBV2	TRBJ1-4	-	CASSEKAGSTNEKLFF	TGTGCCAGCAGTGAAAAAGCCGGGTCAACTAATGAAAAACTGTTTTTT
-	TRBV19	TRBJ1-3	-	CASSIKSTRSSGNTIYF	TGTGCCAGTAGTATAAAGAGTACACGGAGCTCTGGAAACACCATATATTTT
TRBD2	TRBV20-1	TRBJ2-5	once	CSGLAHETQYF	TGCTCGGGACTAGCGCACGAGACCCAGTACTTC
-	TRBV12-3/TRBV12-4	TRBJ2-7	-	CASSSTGNEQYF	TGTGCCAGCAGTTCCACAGGGAACGAGCAGTACTTC
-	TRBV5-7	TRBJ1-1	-	CASSNRHAEAFF	TGTGCCAGCAGTAACAGACACGCTGAAGCTTTCTTT
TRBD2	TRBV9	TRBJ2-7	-	CASSVGLVNTYEQYF	TGTGCCAGCAGCGTGGGACTAGTGAATACCTACGAGCAGTACTTC
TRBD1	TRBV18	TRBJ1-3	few	CASSPLGTGQDLFSGNTIYF	TGTGCCAGCTCACCACTCGGAACGGGACAGGACCTGTTCTCTGGAAACACCATATATTTT
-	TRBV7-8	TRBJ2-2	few	CASSLRGRTTGELFF	TGTGCCAGCAGCTTACGTGGGAGAACCACCGGGGAGCTGTTTTTT
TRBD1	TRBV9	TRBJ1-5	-	CASSPTGVYNQPQHF	TGTGCCAGCAGCCCAACAGGGGTTTACAATCAGCCCCAGCATTTT
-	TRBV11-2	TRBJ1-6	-	CASSPGRVSHSPLHF	TGTGCCAGCAGCCCAGGCCGCGTCAGTCATTCACCCCTCCACTTT
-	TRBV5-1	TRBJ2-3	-	CASSLERGASTDTQYF	TGCGCCAGCAGCTTGGAACGGGGGGCGAGTACAGATACGCAGTATTTT
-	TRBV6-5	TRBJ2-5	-	CASSYSLGQPGTQYF	TGTGCCAGCAGTTACTCACTCGGACAGCCGGGGACCCAGTACTTC
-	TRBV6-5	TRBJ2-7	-	CASTITAMVSYEQYF	TGTGCCAGCACTATCACAGCGATGGTTTCCTACGAGCAGTACTTC
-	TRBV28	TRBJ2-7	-	CASSSPREQYF	TGTGCCAGCAGTTCCCCCCGGGAGCAGTACTTC
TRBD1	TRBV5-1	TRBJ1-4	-	CASSLAVSGTGNEKLFF	TGCGCCAGCAGCTTGGCCGTCTCCGGGACAGGGAATGAAAAACTGTTTTTT
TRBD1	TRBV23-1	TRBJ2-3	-	CASRSRTLTGKGSRDTQYF	TGCGCCAGCAGGTCCCGCACCTTGACAGGGAAAGGGTCAAGAGATACGCAGTATTTT
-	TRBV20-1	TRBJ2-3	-	CSAGTDTQYF	TGCAGCGCGGGGACGGATACGCAGTATTTT
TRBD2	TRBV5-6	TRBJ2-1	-	CASRWGLYSYNEQFF	TGTGCCAGCAGGTGGGGACTATACTCCTACAATGAGCAGTTCTTC
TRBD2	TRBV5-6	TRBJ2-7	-	CASSSWTSGYEQYF	TGTGCCAGCAGCTCCTGGACTAGCGGCTACGAGCAGTACTTC
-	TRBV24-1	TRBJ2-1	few	CATSASWITYNEQFF	TGTGCCACCAGTGCCTCTTGGATCACCTACAATGAGCAGTTCTTC
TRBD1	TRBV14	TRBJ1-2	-	CASRTGDDYGYTF	TGTGCCAGCCGGACAGGGGATGACTATGGCTACACCTTC